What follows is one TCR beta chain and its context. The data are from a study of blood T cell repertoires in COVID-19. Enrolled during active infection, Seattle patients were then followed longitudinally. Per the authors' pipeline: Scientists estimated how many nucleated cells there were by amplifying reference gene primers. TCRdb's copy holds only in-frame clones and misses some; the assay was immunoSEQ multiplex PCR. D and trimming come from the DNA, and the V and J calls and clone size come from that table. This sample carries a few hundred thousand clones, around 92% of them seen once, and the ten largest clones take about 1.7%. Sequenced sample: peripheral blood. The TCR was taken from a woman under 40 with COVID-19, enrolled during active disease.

CDR3 DNA: TGCAGCGTTGACGGGGAGGACTCCTACAATGAGCAGTTCTTC. This translates into CSVDGEDSYNEQFF. This chain uses TRBV29-1 with TRBJ2-1, with a possible D match to TRBD2 (6 bases). Per the germline V gene, CDR1 is SQVTM and CDR2 is ANQGSEA. V was pared by 3 bases and J by 0 bases, with 9 bases between. This CDR3 spans 14 amino acids.